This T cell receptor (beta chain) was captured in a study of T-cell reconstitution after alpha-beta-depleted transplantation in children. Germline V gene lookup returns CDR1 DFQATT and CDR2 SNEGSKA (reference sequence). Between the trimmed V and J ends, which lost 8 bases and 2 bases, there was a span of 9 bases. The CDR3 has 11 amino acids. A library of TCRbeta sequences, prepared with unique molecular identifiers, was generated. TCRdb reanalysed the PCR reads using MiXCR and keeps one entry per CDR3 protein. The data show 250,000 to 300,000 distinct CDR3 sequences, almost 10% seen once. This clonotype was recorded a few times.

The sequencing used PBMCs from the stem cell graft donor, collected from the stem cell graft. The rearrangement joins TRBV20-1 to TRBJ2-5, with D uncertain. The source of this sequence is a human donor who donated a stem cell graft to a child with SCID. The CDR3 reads CSTLRQETQYF. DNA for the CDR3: TGCAGTACCCTTAGGCAAGAGACCCAGTACTTC.